This T cell receptor (beta chain) was profiled in a study of OX40 agonist ivuxolimab in advanced cancers. With respect to the entire study: The costimulatory receptor OX40 (CD134) was targeted by ivuxolimab, a fully human IgG2 agonistic monoclonal antibody. Intravenous ivuxolimab was administered to patients every 2 weeks at six dose levels: 0.01, 0.1, 0.3, 1.5, 3 and 10 mg/kg. Among the 50 to 55 dose-escalation patients, some 20 had hepatocellular carcinoma, around 15 melanoma, 9 renal cell carcinoma and 9 head and neck cancer. A male proportion of about 79% and a mean age of 60 years, ranging from roughly 23 to 79, were recorded for the dose-escalation cohort. Patients were allowed to have had prior anti-PD-1, anti-PD-L1 or anti-CTLA-4 therapy, and around two fifths of the dose-escalation patients had been treated with checkpoint inhibitors. Partial responses occurred in three dose-escalation patients: two with cutaneous melanoma and one with hepatocellular carcinoma. Peripheral TCRbeta sequencing aimed to test whether ivuxolimab altered TCR sequence diversity and caused clonal T-cell expansion. The monotherapy dose-escalation portion (N of about 49 patients) of the phase I ivuxolimab trial is reported in the paper.

What the authors observed across the whole study: Antigen specificity was not determined for the clonally expanded peripheral T cells. Low levels of normalized T-cell clonal expansion were also shown by some nonresponding patients. After ivuxolimab, CD8+ T cells had more expanded clones than CD4+ T cells on average. In the 0.1-3.0 mg/kg groups, partial responders had among the lowest normalized peripheral clonal expansion, particularly in CD8+ T cells. At doses of 0.1 to 3.0 mg/kg, clonal expansion of both CD4+ and CD8+ blood T cells was observed from baseline to week 6.

Of note for this clone: Its antigen is still unknown. Base qualities are not recorded, but no much larger clone differs from it by a single base.

Genomic DNA was extracted from sorted cells for sequencing of the TCRbeta CDR3 region. The immunoSEQ Assay was used to sequence the TCRbeta CDR3 regions. TCRdb mirrors the immuneACCESS table, restricted to in-frame sequences. Some clones are absent from its copies; in checked studies, under half trace to an unresolved V gene, and the reason for the others is unknown. Within this sample are about 53,000 clones, with approximately 84% of them counted one time only. Roughly an eighth of the sample rests with the top ten. Taken from the germline V gene, the CDR1 and CDR2 loops are SGHDN and FVKESK. Cut back by 4 bases and 3 bases, the V and J ends lie 9 bases apart. The CDR3 holds 13 amino acids from the cysteine to the phenylalanine. The retained sequence is limited to the CDR3, 39 bases, with the frame set at the first base. The trial excluded patients who had a history of autoimmune disease or who were on systemic immunosuppression. Peripheral blood for TCR sequencing was collected from all dose cohorts at baseline, on cycle 4 day 1, and on cycle 7 day 1. Samples came from an open-label, multicenter, first-in-human phase I dose-escalation trial of ivuxolimab. Adults with locally advanced or metastatic melanoma, renal cell, hepatocellular, or head and neck squamous cell carcinoma were enrolled in the trial. Before TCR sequencing, CD4+ T cells and CD8+ T cells from peripheral blood were sorted into separate populations.

The specimen was CD4+ or CD8+ T cells sorted from blood, collected in a trial of the OX40 agonist ivuxolimab. This TCR derives from an adult with an advanced solid tumor such as melanoma, head and neck, liver or kidney cancer. The chain employs TRBV14 and TRBJ1-2; confidence is insufficient to name the D gene. CDR3 reads: CASSPRAHYGYTF. The DNA reads as follows: TGTGCCAGCAGCCCTCGGGCCCACTATGGCTACACCTTC.